Below, 17 T cell receptor beta chains from the same sample are listed, as sequenced in a study of naive and memory T cell subsets. An equimolar mix of two oligonucleotides served as the beta constant-region primer for TRBC1 and TRBC2. The ligated cDNA underwent four PCR rounds using SP2 and nested alpha and beta constant-region primers. From the UMI-ligation and nested PCR reads, TCRdb called clonotypes with MiXCR, one entry per CDR3 protein. The table records 15,000 to 20,000 distinct CDR3 sequences, roughly 8.7% of them present only once. The sequencing sample was made of central memory CD8+ T cells from blood. These receptors were collected from a human donor in good health.

This clonotype occurred a few times. V usage is TRBV12-3 or TRBV12-4 and J usage is TRBJ2-1; possibly TRBD2 for D (5 bases). The CDR3 is made up of 15 amino acids. Between the trimmed V and J ends, which lost 5 bases and 4 bases, there was a span of 15 bases. CDR3 in amino acids: CASSPRGPVYNEQFF. CDR3 sequence (DNA): TGTGCCAGCAGTCCCCGAGGGCCAGTTTACAATGAGCAGTTCTTC.

This clonotype was seen repeatedly, ten times or more. The chain is built from TRBV19 and TRBJ2-3; 7 nucleotides match TRBD2. From germline, CDR1 is LNHDA and CDR2 SQIVND (reference sequence). The junction had 6 bases not matched to a gene; V was cut back by 6 bases and J by 0 bases. This CDR3 contains 15 residues. CDR3 loop: CASSTMTSSTDTQYF. CDR3 sequence (DNA): TGTGCCAGTAGCACCATGACTAGCAGCACAGATACGCAGTATTTT.

This clonotype has more than one count but fewer than ten. J is TRBJ2-7 and V is TRBV5-4; 8 nucleotides line up with TRBD2. CDR3 size: 14 residues. From germline, CDR1 is SGHNT and CDR2 YYREEE (reference sequence). Trimming took 0 bases from V and 6 from J; bases not matched to a gene: 5. For the CDR3, the DNA is TGTGCCAGCAGCTTGGGCAGGAGCGGGGGCGAGCAGTACTTC. This translates into CASSLGRSGGEQYF.

The V call is TRBV9, the J call TRBJ1-1; D is possibly TRBD1 (6 bases). The CDR3 length is 13 residues. Germline V gene sequence: CDR1 SGDLS, CDR2 YYNGEE. Between the trimmed V and J ends, which lost 1 base and 7 bases, there was a span of 11 bases. The CDR3 protein is CASSVLQGDEAFF. CDR3 DNA: TGTGCCAGCAGCGTATTACAGGGCGATGAAGCTTTCTTT.

At least ten counts were recorded for this clonotype. J is TRBJ1-5 and V is TRBV19; D is unclear. This CDR3 contains 15 residues. V was pared by 5 bases and J by 1 base, with 12 bases between. Germline loops: CDR1 LNHDA, CDR2 SQIVND (reference sequence). CDR3 DNA: TGTGCCAGTAGTCAGCTCCTAGGCAGCAATCAGCCCCAGCATTTT. Translated, it gives CASSQLLGSNQPQHF.

The chain has TRBV6-2 or TRBV6-3 and TRBJ1-1; no clear D. V was pared by 2 bases and J by 8 bases, with 18 bases between. Germline CDR1 reads MNHEY; CDR2 reads SVGEGT. The CDR3 is 15 amino acids. CDR3 protein: CASSYGGSVRLEAFF. The CDR3, as DNA: TGTGCCAGCAGTTACGGCGGTTCGGTCAGATTAGAAGCTTTCTTT.

CDR3 sequence reads: CASSRQDGLAGGLQETQYF. The CDR3 DNA reads TGTGCCAGCAGTCGACAGGATGGTCTAGCGGGAGGCCTCCAAGAGACCCAGTACTTC. This chain uses TRBV28 with TRBJ2-5; 11 bases are a match to TRBD2. The CDR3 length is 19 residues. The germline V gene has CDR1 MDHEN and CDR2 SYDVKM. V was pared by 5 bases and J by 1 base, with 15 bases of the junction left unmatched.

The CDR3 sequence: CAWSSFGGNTGELFF. In DNA, the CDR3 is TGTGCCTGGAGCTCTTTCGGAGGGAACACCGGGGAGCTGTTTTTT. V usage is TRBV30 and J usage is TRBJ2-2, with D possibly being TRBD2 (5 bases). CDR3 length: 15 amino acids. V lost 3 bases, J lost 1 base, and 12 bases lay in between. Germline-derived CDR1 and CDR2 are GTSNPN and SVGIG (reference sequence).

The genes are TRBV20-1 and TRBJ1-1; TRBD1 agrees at 9 bases. Germline CDR1 reads DFQATT; CDR2 reads SNEGSKA (reference sequence). The CDR3 has 15 amino acids. V gave up 0 bases and J gave up 8 bases; unmatched junction bases: 10. CDR3 region: CSARDSGQGFKEAFF. CDR3 in DNA: TGCAGTGCTAGAGATTCGGGACAGGGTTTCAAGGAAGCTTTCTTT.

The chain uses TRBV11-2 and TRBJ1-5, with D hard to call. The CDR3 has 12 amino acids. Trimming shortened V by 3 bases and J by 5 bases, and 5 bases separated the two germline ends. CDR1 is SGHAT and CDR2 is FQNNGV in the germline V gene. The CDR3 nucleotides are TGTGCCAGCAGCTTTGCCGATCAGCCCCAGCATTTT. It yields the protein CASSFADQPQHF.

This clonotype was recorded a few times. This sequence joins TRBV14 and TRBJ2-7; 9 bases map to TRBD1. The junction had 9 bases not matched to a gene; V was cut back by 0 bases and J by 3 bases. The CDR3 sequence is 17 residues long. The V gene's germline CDR1 is SGHDN and CDR2 FVKESK. The CDR3 DNA follows: TGTGCCAGCAGCCAAGATCAAACAGGGGGCGTTCACTACGAGCAGTACTTC. Translating it yields CASSQDQTGGVHYEQYF.

The table lists this clonotype with a count of one. The chain carries TRBV19 and TRBJ2-1; perhaps TRBD2 as D (5 bases). Germline lookup yields CDR1 LNHDA and CDR2 SQIVND (reference sequence). V dropped 9 bases and J dropped 0 bases, with 15 bases sitting between them. The length of the CDR3 is 15 residues. The CDR3 sequence is CASALAGTSYNEQFF. The CDR3 bases are TGTGCCAGCGCCCTAGCAGGAACCTCCTACAATGAGCAGTTCTTC.

The chain joins TRBV11-1 to TRBJ2-1; D remains unclear. The ends were cut back, 5 bases at V and 5 bases at J, with 19 bases in the middle. The CDR3 sequence is 16 residues long. From germline, CDR1 is SGHAT and CDR2 FQDESV (reference sequence). CDR3 protein: CASSPLWMDLDNEQFF. CDR3 bases: TGTGCCAGCAGCCCCCTGTGGATGGATCTGGACAATGAGCAGTTCTTC.

In this sample, this clonotype turned up many times. The chain joins TRBV6-1 to TRBJ2-5, with unresolved D. The CDR3 is 13 residues long. V was cut by 2 bases and J by 2 bases, with 6 bases left in between. Germline-derived CDR1 and CDR2 are MNHNS and SASEGT. The CDR3 region is CASSEQPQETQYF. CDR3 nucleotide sequence: TGTGCCAGCAGTGAACAGCCACAAGAGACCCAGTACTTC.

The rearrangement uses TRBV30 and TRBJ1-1, with TRBD1 matching over 9 bases. The CDR3 totals 13 residues. The J segment lost 4 bases and the V segment lost 0 bases, leaving 0 bases of the junction unmatched. In germline, CDR1 is GTSNPN, CDR2 SVGIG (reference sequence). Here the CDR3 DNA reads TGTGCCTGGAGTGTGACAGGGGGCACTGAAGCTTTCTTT. It is translated as CAWSVTGGTEAFF.

This clonotype was detected ten times or more. Being one base from a much bigger clone, this may be a read error. The chain carries TRBV7-6 and TRBJ2-1; D may be TRBD1 (6 bases). This CDR3 contains 14 residues. The germline V and J ends were trimmed by 0 bases and 3 bases, with 6 bases remaining between them. Germline V CDR1 and CDR2: SGHVS, FNYEAQ. The CDR3 spells CASSLARGYNEQFF. CDR3 nucleotides: TGTGCCAGCAGCTTAGCCAGGGGCTACAATGAGCAGTTCTTC.

This chain joins TRBV11-3 and TRBJ2-3; tentative D call: TRBD1 (6 bases). V lost 2 bases and J lost 4, with 13 bases in between. Germline values: CDR1 SGHNT, CDR2 YENEEA. The CDR3 has 15 amino acids. The CDR3 loop reads CASSLMSGQADTQYF. For the CDR3, the DNA is TGTGCCAGCAGCTTAATGTCGGGACAAGCAGATACGCAGTATTTT.